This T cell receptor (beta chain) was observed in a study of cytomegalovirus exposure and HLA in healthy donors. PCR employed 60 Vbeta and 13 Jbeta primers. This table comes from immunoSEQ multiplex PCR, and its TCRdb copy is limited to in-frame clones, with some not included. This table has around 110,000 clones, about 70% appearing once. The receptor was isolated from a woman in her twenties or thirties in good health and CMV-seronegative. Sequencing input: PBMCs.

This CDR3 is CASREGTGETQYF. The CDR3 DNA is TGTGCCAGCAGGGAGGGGACGGGGGAGACCCAGTACTTC. The chain links TRBV7-9 to TRBJ2-5; a weak D match, TRBD2 (6 bases). There are 13 residues in the CDR3. With 6 bases removed from V and 5 bases from J, the gap between germline ends came to 13 bases. Per germline, CDR1 SEHNR and CDR2 FQNEAQ (reference sequence).